The sequence of this T cell receptor (beta chain) was determined in a study of OX40 agonist ivuxolimab in advanced cancers. With respect to the entire study: Ivuxolimab was a fully human IgG2 agonistic monoclonal antibody targeting the costimulatory receptor OX40 (CD134). Intravenous ivuxolimab was administered to patients every 2 weeks at six dose levels: 0.01, 0.1, 0.3, 1.5, 3 and 10 mg/kg. Of the approximately 54 patients in dose escalation, about 20 had hepatocellular carcinoma, some 15 had melanoma, 9 had renal cell carcinoma and 9 had head and neck cancer. In the dose-escalation cohort, around 80% of patients were male, and the mean age was roughly 56 years with a range of roughly 20 to 85. Prior anti-PD-1, anti-PD-L1 or anti-CTLA-4 therapy was permitted, and checkpoint inhibitors had been received by more than 35% of dose-escalation patients. Partial responses were achieved by three dose-escalation patients, of whom one had hepatocellular carcinoma and two had cutaneous melanoma. The point of sequencing TCRbeta in the periphery was to test whether ivuxolimab changed TCR sequence diversity and drove clonal T-cell expansion. The paper covers the monotherapy dose-escalation part of the phase I ivuxolimab trial, which included N of about 51 patients.

Looking up the germline V gene yields CDR1 LGHNA and CDR2 YNFKEQ. Spanning cysteine to phenylalanine, the CDR3 consists of 16 amino acids. The entry retains the CDR3 DNA only, 48 bases that are in frame from base 1. Deletion took 1 base off V and 8 bases off J, with a span of 20 bases between the germline ends. Broader findings and caveats from the paper: In the 0.1-3.0 mg/kg groups, partial responders had among the lowest normalized peripheral clonal expansion, particularly in CD8+ T cells. On average, CD8+ T cells showed more expanded clones than CD4+ T cells after ivuxolimab. At doses of 0.1 to 3.0 mg/kg, clonal expansion of both CD4+ and CD8+ T cells in blood was seen between baseline and week 6. The antigen specificity of the clonally expanded peripheral T cells was not determined. Low levels of normalized T-cell clonal expansion were also seen in some patients who did not respond.

To sequence the TCRbeta CDR3 region, genomic DNA was isolated from the sorted cells. TCRbeta CDR3 regions were sequenced using the immunoSEQ Assay. The clones in this table, taken by TCRdb from immuneACCESS, are in-frame only. Not every clone is retained; where verified, under half of the shortfall comes from an unresolved V gene, and the cause of the rest is unknown. This sample holds 75,000 or so clones; 80% to 85% were observed only once. The ten largest clonotypes hold roughly 8% of the sample. The trial excluded patients who had a history of autoimmune disease or who were on systemic immunosuppression. Peripheral blood for TCR sequencing was collected from all dose cohorts at baseline, on cycle 4 day 1, and on cycle 7 day 1. The samples were drawn from a first-in-human, open-label, multicenter phase I dose-escalation trial of ivuxolimab. Adults with locally advanced or metastatic melanoma, renal cell, hepatocellular, or head and neck squamous cell carcinoma were enrolled in the trial. Before TCR sequencing, CD4+ T cells and CD8+ T cells were sorted from peripheral blood as separate populations.

With respect to this clone: No antigen is known for it. No clone much larger than this one lies a single base away; base qualities are absent.

The input for sequencing was CD4+ or CD8+ T cells sorted from blood, taken in a trial of the OX40 agonist ivuxolimab. The sequence links TRBV4-2 to TRBJ1-2, with the D gene uncertain. This TCR derives from an adult with an advanced solid tumor such as melanoma, head and neck, liver or kidney cancer. The CDR3 reads as follows: CASSQVGRPVEEGYTF. The DNA sequence follows: TGTGCCAGCAGCCAAGTTGGCAGGCCCGTCGAGGAGGGCTACACCTTC.